This T cell receptor beta chain was sequenced during a study of T cells in Graves' hyperthyroidism and ophthalmopathy. Study-wide results and limits: Blood shared most expanded thyroid clonotypes above 0.001. The model forecast ophthalmopathy, anticipating it by a median around 6.9 months before onset.

With 4 bases removed from V and 7 bases from J, the gap between germline ends came to 14 bases. Germline-derived CDR1 and CDR2 are SEHNR and FQNEAQ (reference sequence). The CDR3 covers 13 residues. Comments on this clonotype: Its antigen is unidentified.

Reasons for excluding patients were uncontrolled infection, other autoimmune disease, pregnancy or lactation. RNA transcripts gave rise to amplified TCR beta CDR3 regions. HTBI primers drove first-round RT-PCR of the TCR CDR3. TCRdb recomputed calls from the multiplex PCR reads with MiXCR, one row per CDR3 protein. The profile shows about 640,000 distinct CDR3 sequences, roughly 20% of them singletons. What was sequenced was blood. The chain carries TRBV7-9 and TRBJ2-7, with D perhaps TRBD1 or TRBD2 (5 bases each). The clonotype originates from a young man with Graves' ophthalmopathy. The chain's CDR3 is CASSSSWGNEQYF. CDR3 in DNA: TGTGCCAGCAGCTCCTCTTGGGGGAATGAGCAGTACTTC.